This T cell receptor (beta chain) derives from a study of blood T cell repertoires in COVID-19. Study background: Donors in the United States, Italy and Spain gave samples during acute or convalescent COVID-19.

Methods used by the authors: Estimated nucleated cell counts came from reference gene primer amplification. The table came from immunoSEQ multiplex PCR; TCRdb's copy has only in-frame clones and leaves some out. V and J calls and clone size follow that table, whereas D and trimming were derived from the DNA. The sample has roughly 400,000 clones, roughly 88% seen once. J gave up 5 bases and V 1 base, and 2 bases lay outside the gene matches. Looked up from germline, CDR1 is SEHNR and CDR2 is FQNEAQ (reference sequence). This CDR3 contains 15 residues. Donors were grouped by their self-reported clinical history. Resolution of symptoms, clearance, or two negative PCRs was present in recovered Cohort 3 donors.

The sequencing input was PBMCs or T cells enriched from blood (not recorded which). This receptor was identified in a man aged 18 to 30 who had recovered from COVID-19. The chain employs TRBV7-9 and TRBJ1-6; 7 nucleotides line up with TRBD1. CDR3: CASSLGQGDNSPLHF. CDR3 nucleotides: TGTGCCAGCAGCTTAGGGCAGGGGGATAATTCACCCCTCCACTTT. Filled out from reference TRBV7-9 and TRBJ1-6, the complete variable domain reads DTGVSQNPRHKITKRGQNVTFRCDPISEHNRLYWYRQTLGQGPEFLTYFQNEAQLEKSRLLSDRFSAERPKGSFSTLEIQRTEQGDSAMYLCASSLGQGDNSPLHFGNGTRLTVT.